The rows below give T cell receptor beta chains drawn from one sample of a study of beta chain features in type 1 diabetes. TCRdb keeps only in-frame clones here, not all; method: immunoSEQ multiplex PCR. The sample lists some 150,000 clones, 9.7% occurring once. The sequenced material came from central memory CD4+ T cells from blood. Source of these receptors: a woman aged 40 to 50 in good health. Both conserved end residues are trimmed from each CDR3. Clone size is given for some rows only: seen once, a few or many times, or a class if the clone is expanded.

cdr3_aa: ASSIQGGNTDTQY; cdr3_length: 13; clone_size: -; j_call: TRBJ2-3; v_call: TRBV9
cdr3_aa: ASSLVGTRKFSGNTIY; cdr3_length: 16; clone_size: many; j_call: TRBJ1-3; v_call: TRBV7-9
cdr3_aa: ASSDEGALGYGYT; cdr3_length: 13; clone_size: -; j_call: TRBJ1-2; v_call: TRBV5-1
cdr3_aa: ASMGRGGETEAF; cdr3_length: 12; clone_size: -; j_call: TRBJ1-1; v_call: TRBV2
cdr3_aa: ASSLQGLAGGKYEQY; cdr3_length: 15; clone_size: -; j_call: TRBJ2-7; v_call: TRBV11-2
cdr3_aa: ASTPDRVGVNTEAF; cdr3_length: 14; clone_size: few; j_call: TRBJ1-1; v_call: TRBV7-9
cdr3_aa: ASSLGANTGELF; cdr3_length: 12; clone_size: -; j_call: TRBJ2-2; v_call: TRBV5-1
cdr3_aa: ASSLSSSVYGYT; cdr3_length: 12; clone_size: few; j_call: TRBJ1-2; v_call: TRBV27
cdr3_aa: ASSSSQGGGNYGYT; cdr3_length: 14; clone_size: -; j_call: TRBJ1-2; v_call: TRBV6-5
cdr3_aa: ATSPGLGGDTQY; cdr3_length: 12; clone_size: -; j_call: TRBJ2-3; v_call: TRBV15
cdr3_aa: ASSVTAGGSLETQY; cdr3_length: 14; clone_size: -; j_call: TRBJ2-5; v_call: TRBV9
cdr3_aa: AIRASDSTNSPLH; cdr3_length: 13; clone_size: -; j_call: TRBJ1-6; v_call: TRBV10-3
cdr3_aa: ASTPGGLLTGDTQY; cdr3_length: 14; clone_size: -; j_call: TRBJ2-3; v_call: TRBV5-4
cdr3_aa: ASSAGQNYGYT; cdr3_length: 11; clone_size: -; j_call: TRBJ1-2; v_call: TRBV10-2
cdr3_aa: ASSPGTIGGYT; cdr3_length: 11; clone_size: -; j_call: TRBJ1-2; v_call: TRBV10-1